The 16 T cell receptor beta chains below come from one sample, sequenced in a study of OX40 agonist ivuxolimab in advanced cancers. Assay: immunoSEQ multiplex PCR; the TCRdb copy retains only in-frame clones and omits some. The data show 60,000 to 65,000 clones, with 70% to 90% seen just once and 1.5% to 2.5% held by the top ten. Specimen: CD4+ or CD8+ T cells sorted from blood, collected in a trial of the OX40 agonist ivuxolimab. The receptors stem from an adult with an advanced solid tumor such as melanoma, head and neck, liver or kidney cancer.

The chain employs TRBV12-5 and TRBJ2-1; TRBD2 matches at 8 bases. V was pared by 0 bases and J by 6 bases, with 1 base of the junction left unmatched. CDR1 is LGHNT and CDR2 is FRNRAP in the germline V gene. This CDR3 is 14 amino acids long. For the CDR3, the DNA is TGTGCTAGTGGTTTGGTACTAGCGGCCAATGAGCAGTTCTTC. Amino acids: CASGLVLAANEQFF.

This chain uses TRBV2 with TRBJ2-7, with D perhaps TRBD1 or TRBD2 (5 bases each). The ends were cut back, 3 bases at V and 6 bases at J, with 18 bases in the middle. The CDR3 is made up of 15 amino acids. Looked up from germline, CDR1 is SNHLY and CDR2 is FYNNEI. CDR3 loop: CASSDDPGPRGEQYF. In DNA form, the CDR3 reads TGTGCCAGCAGTGATGACCCGGGACCTCGGGGCGAGCAGTACTTC. The full variable domain, in which reference TRBV2 and TRBJ2-7 provide the parts outside the CDR3, is EPEVTQTPSHQVTQMGQEVILRCVPISNHLYFYWYRQILGQKVEFLVSFYNNEISEKSEIFDDQFSVERPDGSNFTLKIRSTKLEDSAMYFCASSDDPGPRGEQYFGPGTRLTVT.

This clone came up once. J is TRBJ1-6 and V is TRBV6-5, with unresolved D. The CDR3 is 16 residues long. V was clipped by 4 bases and J by 0 bases, with 10 bases between them. Germline CDR1 and CDR2: MNHEY and SVGAGI. CDR3 protein: CASSSTASSYNSPLHF. CDR3 DNA: TGTGCCAGCAGTTCGACGGCCTCCTCCTATAATTCACCCCTCCACTTT.

This chain links TRBV18 with TRBJ2-7; no reliable D call. Germline CDR1 KGHSH, CDR2 LQKENI. The V gene lost 1 base and the J gene lost 2 bases, with 9 bases spanning the gap. The CDR3 loop spans 14 amino acids. The DNA for the CDR3 is TGTGCCAGCTCACCACGGAACGGACCCTACGAGCAGTACGTC. The encoded protein is CASSPRNGPYEQYV.

The CDR3 region is CASTSAGGSYNEQFF. Written as DNA, the CDR3 is TGTGCCAGCACTTCAGCGGGAGGCTCCTACAATGAGCAGTTCTTC. V is TRBV6-5 and J is TRBJ2-1, with 9 bases matching TRBD2. The CDR3 is made up of 15 amino acids. Germline V gene sequence: CDR1 MNHEY, CDR2 SVGAGI. V was pared by 7 bases and J by 0 bases, with 4 bases of the junction left unmatched.

This clone was found a few times. The V gene is TRBV11-1, the J gene TRBJ1-1; 7 bases are shared with TRBD1. This CDR3 has 13 amino acids. CDR1 is SGHAT and CDR2 is FQDESV in the germline V gene (reference sequence). J lost 10 bases, V lost 5 bases, and 10 bases had no gene match. The CDR3 loop reads CASSPMTGIGAFF. The CDR3 bases are TGTGCCAGCAGCCCAATGACAGGGATTGGAGCTTTCTTT. Full variable domain (rest looked up from reference TRBV11-1 and TRBJ1-1): EAEVAQSPRYKITEKSQAVAFWCDPISGHATLYWYRQILGQGPELLVQFQDESVVDDSQLPKDRFSAERLKGVDSTLKIQPAELGDSAMYLCASSPMTGIGAFFGQGTRLTVV.

Here the CDR3 DNA reads TGTGCCAGCAAAAATCCAAGCTCCTACAATGAGCAGTTCTTC. Its protein product is CASKNPSSYNEQFF. This chain connects TRBV2 to TRBJ2-1; D gene uncertain. This CDR3 has 14 amino acids. V dropped 7 bases and J dropped 0 bases, with 10 bases sitting between them. Germline V gene sequence: CDR1 SNHLY, CDR2 FYNNEI.

The rearrangement joins TRBV9 to TRBJ2-1, with 9 bases identical to TRBD2. CDR1 and CDR2 from the germline V gene are SGDLS and YYNGEE. The CDR3 is 16 amino acids. V trimming: 0 bases; J trimming: 7 bases; junction bases outside the gene matches: 8. Here the CDR3 DNA reads TGTGCCAGCAGCGTAGGACTAGCGGTAAATAGTAATGAGCAGTTCTTC. Its translation: CASSVGLAVNSNEQFF.

This clone came up once. The J gene is TRBJ2-1, the V gene TRBV11-2; 11 nucleotides match TRBD2. With 3 bases clipped from V and 9 bases from J, the junction kept 10 bases outside the gene matches. Germline V gene lookup returns CDR1 SGHAT and CDR2 FQNNGV. The CDR3 length is 16 residues. CDR3 nucleotides: TGTGCCAGCAGCTTCTCGACTAGCGGGATGGGAGGTGAGCAGTTCTTC. Protein product: CASSFSTSGMGGEQFF.

The V gene is TRBV19, the J gene TRBJ2-1, with D perhaps matching TRBD2 (6 bases). Looked up from germline, CDR1 is LNHDA and CDR2 is SQIVND (reference sequence). The CDR3 has 14 amino acids. Trimming removed 5 bases from V and 8 bases from J, with 16 bases in between. CDR3 loop: CASSPRGSGDEQFF. In nucleotides, the CDR3 is TGTGCCAGTAGTCCCCGGGGGAGCGGCGATGAGCAGTTCTTC.

The chain employs TRBV11-2 and TRBJ2-7; tentative D call: TRBD2 (6 bases). The CDR3 runs to 11 residues. Trimming took 5 bases from V and 7 from J, leaving 9 bases between them. Germline CDR1 SGHAT, CDR2 FQNNGV. The chain's CDR3 is CASSIGGEQYV. The CDR3 region has the DNA TGTGCCAGCAGCATTGGGGGGGAGCAGTACGTC.

This clone was counted once. This chain joins TRBV7-2 and TRBJ2-3; D call uncertain. Trimming took 2 bases from V and 2 from J, leaving 8 bases between them. The CDR3 loop spans 14 amino acids. Per germline, CDR1 SGHTA and CDR2 FQGNSA. The CDR3 coding sequence is TGTGCCAGCAGCTTACAAGGCCCCACAGATACGCAGTATTTT. Translation gives CASSLQGPTDTQYF.

The chain joins TRBV27 to TRBJ2-4; a possible D gene is TRBD1 (6 bases). This CDR3 has 18 amino acids. V shed 5 bases and J shed 3 bases, with 23 bases lying between them. CDR1 and CDR2 from the germline V gene are MNHEY and SMNVEV (reference sequence). The CDR3 region has the DNA TGTGCCAGCAGTCCGGGGATTGTGGGGGCGTTAGACAAAAACATTCAGTACTTC. Its translation: CASSPGIVGALDKNIQYF.

CDR3 amino acids: CARSPTGSFYGYTF. DNA of the CDR3: TGTGCCAGAAGCCCGACAGGGTCTTTCTATGGCTACACCTTC. This chain joins TRBV5-3 and TRBJ1-2, with 7 bases matching TRBD1. TRBV5-3 is identified as an open reading frame with a role that is uncertain. Trimming at V came to 4 bases and at J to 4 bases, leaving 7 bases not matched to a gene. This CDR3 comprises 14 residues.

This clone was detected a few times. J is TRBJ2-7 and V is TRBV7-2; TRBD2 matches at 7 bases. This CDR3 is 15 amino acids long. V lost 3 bases and J lost 1; bases outside the gene matches: 6. CDR1 is SGHTA, CDR2 FQGNSA, per germline. Written as DNA, the CDR3 is TGTGCCAGCAGCTTCGGCGGGGGAAATTCCTACGAGCAGTACTTC. Translating gives CASSFGGGNSYEQYF.

This clone has more than one count but fewer than ten. The chain uses TRBV19 and TRBJ1-5, with TRBD1 matching 7 bases. CDR3 length: 15 residues. Germline CDR1 LNHDA, CDR2 SQIVND (reference sequence). V shed 5 bases, J shed 7 bases, and the junction held 11 bases outside the gene matches. CDR3 bases: TGTGCCAGTAGTTCGGACAGGCGGGTGTCCCAGCCCCAGCATTTT. This sequence encodes CASSSDRRVSQPQHF.